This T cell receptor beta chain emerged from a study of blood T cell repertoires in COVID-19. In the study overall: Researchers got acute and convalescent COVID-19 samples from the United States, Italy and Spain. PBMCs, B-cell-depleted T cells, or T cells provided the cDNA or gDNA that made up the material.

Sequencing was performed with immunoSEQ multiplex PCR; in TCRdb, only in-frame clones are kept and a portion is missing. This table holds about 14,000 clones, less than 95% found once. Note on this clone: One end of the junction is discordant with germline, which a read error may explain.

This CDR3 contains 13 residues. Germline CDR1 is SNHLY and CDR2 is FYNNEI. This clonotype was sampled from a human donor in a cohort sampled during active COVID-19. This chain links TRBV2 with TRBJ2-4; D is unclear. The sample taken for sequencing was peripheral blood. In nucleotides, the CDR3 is TGTGCCAGCAGTGAAAGTCAGAGGATAGGATCCTTCTTC. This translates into CASSESQRIGSFF.